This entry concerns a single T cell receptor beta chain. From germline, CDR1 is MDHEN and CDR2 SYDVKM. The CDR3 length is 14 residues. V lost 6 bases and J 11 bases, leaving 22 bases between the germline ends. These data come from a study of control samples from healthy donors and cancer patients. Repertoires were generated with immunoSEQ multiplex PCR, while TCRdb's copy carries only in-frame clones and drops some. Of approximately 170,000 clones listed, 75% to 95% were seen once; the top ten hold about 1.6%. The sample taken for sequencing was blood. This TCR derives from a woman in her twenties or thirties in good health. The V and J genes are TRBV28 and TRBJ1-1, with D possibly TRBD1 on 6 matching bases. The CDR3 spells CASRLTSTGFGAFF. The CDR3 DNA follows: TGTGCCAGCAGGCTAACCTCGACAGGATTTGGGGCTTTCTTT. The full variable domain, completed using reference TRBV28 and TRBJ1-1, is DVKVTQSSRYLVKRTGEKVFLECVQDMDHENMFWYRQDPGLGLRLIYFSYDVKMKEKGDIPEGYSVSREKKERFSLILESASTNQTSMYLCASRLTSTGFGAFFGQGTRLTVV.